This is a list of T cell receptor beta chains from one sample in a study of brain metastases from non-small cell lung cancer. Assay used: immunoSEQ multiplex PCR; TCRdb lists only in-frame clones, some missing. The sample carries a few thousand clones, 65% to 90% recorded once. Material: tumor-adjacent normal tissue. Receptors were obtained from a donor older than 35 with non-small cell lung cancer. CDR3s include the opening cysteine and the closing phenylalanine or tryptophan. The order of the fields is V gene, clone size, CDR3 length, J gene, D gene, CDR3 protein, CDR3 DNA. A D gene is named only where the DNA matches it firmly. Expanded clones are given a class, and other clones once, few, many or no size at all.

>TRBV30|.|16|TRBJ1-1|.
CAGSGRSTGANTEVFF
TGTGCCGGGTCTGGTCGTTCGACAGGCGCGAACACTGAAGTTTTCTTT
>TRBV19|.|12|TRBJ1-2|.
CAIRKGDYGYTF
TGTGCCATCCGCAAAGGCGACTATGGCTACACCTTC
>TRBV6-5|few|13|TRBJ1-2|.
CASTPGGVGGYTF
TGTGCCAGCACCCCGGGAGGCGTAGGTGGCTACACCTTC
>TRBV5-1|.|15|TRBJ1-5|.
CASSLEWGSNQPQHF
TGCGCCAGCAGCTTGGAATGGGGAAGCAATCAGCCCCAGCATTTT
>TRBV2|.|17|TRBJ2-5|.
CASSGPPGEWYQETQYF
TGTGCCAGCAGTGGGCCCCCAGGGGAATGGTACCAAGAGACCCAGTACTTC
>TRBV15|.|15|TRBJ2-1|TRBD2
CATSGYFSGGYEQFF
TGTGCCACCAGCGGTTACTTTAGCGGGGGCTATGAGCAGTTCTTC
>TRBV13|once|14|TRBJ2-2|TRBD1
CASSDYRGSGELFF
TGTGCCAGCAGCGACTACAGGGGATCCGGGGAGCTGTTTTTT
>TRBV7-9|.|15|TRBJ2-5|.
CASSWTEGTAETQYF
TGTGCCAGCAGCTGGACCGAAGGGACCGCGGAGACCCAGTACTTC
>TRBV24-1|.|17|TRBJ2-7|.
CATSSSGAEGGIYEQYF
TGTGCCACCAGTTCTTCTGGGGCGGAGGGGGGAATCTACGAGCAGTACTTC
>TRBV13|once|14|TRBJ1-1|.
CASSLGRTNTEAFF
TGTGCCAGCAGCTTAGGACGGACGAACACTGAAGCTTTCTTT
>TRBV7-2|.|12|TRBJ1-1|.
CASSLAWGEAFF
TGTGCCAGCAGCTTAGCCTGGGGTGAAGCTTTCTTT
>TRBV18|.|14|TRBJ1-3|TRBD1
CASSPGQDRNTIYF
TGTGCCAGCTCACCGGGACAGGACAGAAACACCATATATTTT
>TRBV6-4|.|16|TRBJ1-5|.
CASSAQGRHRFQPQHF
TGTGCCAGCAGTGCACAGGGTCGACATCGGTTTCAGCCCCAGCATTTT
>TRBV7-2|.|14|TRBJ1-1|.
CASSLQGDYTEAFF
TGTGCCAGCAGCTTACAAGGCGATTACACTGAAGCTTTCTTT